Below, one T cell receptor beta chain is given with its context. This sample is part of a study of blood T cell repertoires in COVID-19. At the level of the study: Sources were T cells, B-cell-depleted T cells, or PBMCs; the material itself was cDNA or gDNA.

Some clones are missing from TCRdb's copy, which holds only in-frame ones; the method was immunoSEQ multiplex PCR. The profile shows 300,000 to 350,000 clones, 90% of them singletons. Ages ranged from roughly 18 to 100 years, with residence in about two dozen US areas. Self-reported history from a screening survey and questionnaire set each donor's cohort. The source of this sequence is a woman aged 18-35 years with acute COVID-19. Sequenced material: PBMCs or T cells enriched from blood (not recorded which).

The CDR3 here is CATSDSGSGQPQHF. The CDR3 nucleotides are TGTGCCACCAGTGATTCGGGATCCGGACAGCCCCAGCATTTT. The chain combines TRBV24-1 with TRBJ1-5; D is uncertain. This CDR3 comprises 14 residues. The V end was cut by 2 bases, the J end by 7 bases, with 11 bases between. From germline, CDR1 is KGHDR and CDR2 SFDVKD.